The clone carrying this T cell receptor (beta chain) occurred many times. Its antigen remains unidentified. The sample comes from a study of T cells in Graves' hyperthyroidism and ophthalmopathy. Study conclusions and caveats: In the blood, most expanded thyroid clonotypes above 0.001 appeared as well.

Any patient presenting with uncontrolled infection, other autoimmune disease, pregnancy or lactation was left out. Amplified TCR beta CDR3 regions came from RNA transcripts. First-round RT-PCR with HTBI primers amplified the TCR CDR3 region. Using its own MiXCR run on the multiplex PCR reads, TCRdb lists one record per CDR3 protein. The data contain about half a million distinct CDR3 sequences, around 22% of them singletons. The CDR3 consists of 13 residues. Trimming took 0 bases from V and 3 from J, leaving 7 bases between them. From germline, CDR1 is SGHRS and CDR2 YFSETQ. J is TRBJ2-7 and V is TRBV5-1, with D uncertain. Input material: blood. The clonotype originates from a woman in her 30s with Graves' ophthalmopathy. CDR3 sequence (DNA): TGCGCCAGCAGCTTGGTGGGCATCTACGAGCAGTACTTC. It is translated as CASSLVGIYEQYF.